The rows below give T cell receptor beta chains drawn from one sample of a study of vaccination and CD4 T cells after COVID-19. TCRdb independently ran MiXCR on the PCR reads; one entry per CDR3 protein. The table shows 25,000 to 30,000 distinct CDR3 sequences, with 62% occurring only once. The antigens for these receptors are not known. This material consisted of CD4+ T cells from blood, cultured in vitro, taken after SARS-CoV-2 vaccination. The receptors here all came from a human donor who received a COVID-19 vaccine. The conserved cysteine and the conserved F or W are not part of the CDR3 here. D genes are given only for firm matches. Clone size appears in some rows only: once, few, many, or a class for an expanded clone.

V	D	size	CDR3
TRBV19	NA	NA	ASSTSGRETQY
TRBV19	TRBD1	NA	ASSIADRGLGTQY
TRBV5-4	TRBD2	few	ASSLRLAAYNEQF
TRBV20-1	TRBD2	NA	SARVRLAGRYNEQF
TRBV20-1	TRBD1	few	SARRRTGNTEAF
TRBV6-1	TRBD2	NA	ASSRARLAGASHEQY
TRBV2	TRBD1	NA	ASSDPIRGYEQY
TRBV5-1	TRBD1	few	ASSKTGGFYEQY
TRBV9	NA	NA	ASSVEGGAVYEQY
TRBV19	TRBD1	NA	ASSSSDRPYEQY
TRBV20-1	TRBD2	NA	SARDLAGRQETQY
TRBV6-5	NA	NA	ASSSRPTQETQY
TRBV20-1	NA	NA	SASRGLFDNEQF
TRBV2	NA	NA	ASSKRGVGEQY
TRBV11-3	NA	NA	ASSLDGKRTDTQY
TRBV7-2	NA	NA	ASSSLAPHTDTQY
TRBV12-3/TRBV12-4	NA	NA	ASSDRQGSGNTIY
TRBV7-2	NA	NA	ASSLRGAWYYGYT
TRBV6-7	NA	NA	ASSYSLLENRQYEQY
TRBV6-1	NA	few	ASRRDGGYT
TRBV28	TRBD2	once	ASSLFGGGSYEQY
TRBV7-9	NA	NA	ASSSGRAVIQETQY
TRBV10-3	NA	NA	AISERQEETQY
TRBV4-1	NA	NA	ASSRVGSNQPQH
TRBV12-3/TRBV12-4	NA	NA	ASSLRTRVYGYT
TRBV27	TRBD1	few	ASSFPGQGFRYGYT
TRBV7-8	TRBD2	NA	ASSLEAGIENIQY
TRBV7-6	TRBD2	few	ASSFSGGAYEQY
TRBV6-1	NA	few	ASSTGTSGNTIY
TRBV6-1	NA	NA	ASSEAASFNQPQH
TRBV7-9	NA	NA	ASSPAAPSNYGYT
TRBV20-1	NA	few	SAFGGGTEAF
TRBV24-1	TRBD2	NA	ATSDLGSGGNKQF
TRBV7-6	TRBD1	NA	ASSLVGTGGETQY
TRBV27	NA	few	ASSFALGGAKNYGYT
TRBV7-9	TRBD1	NA	ASSSTGGPQETQY
TRBV30	NA	few	AWSPIEFTDTQY
TRBV20-1	NA	NA	SAREASTDTQY
TRBV5-1	TRBD1	NA	ASSSEGQAGYEQY
TRBV6-1	NA	NA	ASSEAMAGDGNTIY
TRBV7-3	TRBD1	NA	ASSPVGGEAGYGYT
TRBV19	NA	few	ASRDRTDLEAF
TRBV2	NA	NA	ASSERDRPYEQY
TRBV19	TRBD2	NA	ASSTGLALKETQY
TRBV2	NA	few	ASNDRSGYEQY
TRBV12-3/TRBV12-4	TRBD1	NA	ASSSGTGGSGANVLT
TRBV2	NA	few	ASREGRDYEQY
TRBV15	TRBD1	NA	ATSKRPGQDSYEQY
TRBV19	TRBD1	few	ASSLSGGQGAYEQY
TRBV23-1	NA	NA	ASSQSSLRETQY
TRBV19	NA	NA	ASRGGEHSNQPQH
TRBV30	TRBD1	NA	ACNRGQGTGKY
TRBV30	NA	few	AWSPGLSYGYT